The clone carrying this T cell receptor (beta chain) was detected only a few times. Its target is unknown. The data originate from a study of PD-L1 blockade in urothelial cancer. On the study more broadly: About 90% of the roughly 30 patients were men with bladder-origin urothelial cancer. Researchers looked at the blood 3 weeks (second dose) and 6 weeks after treatment began. General study findings and limits: Lower pretreatment blood TCR clonality, under the median, predicted better survival, researchers reported.

The CDR3 has 14 residues. Germline CDR1 is SGHTA and CDR2 is FQGNSA. The junction had 6 bases not matched to a gene; V was cut back by 5 bases and J by 3 bases. Spiking of synthetic TCR analog templates was performed in each PCR. The table came from immunoSEQ multiplex PCR; TCRdb's copy has only in-frame clones and leaves some out. The top ten clones hold approximately 2.7% of a sample with roughly 40,000 clones, around 84% of them seen once. The chain carries TRBV7-2 and TRBJ2-7; 8 bases match TRBD1. This TCR was sampled from a man between 65 and 79 years old with urothelial cancer. Sequenced here: PBMCs, sampled around atezolizumab (anti-PD-L1) treatment. As DNA, the CDR3 is TGTGCCAGCAGCCCGGGACAGGCGTTCTACGAGCAGTACTTC. Translated: CASSPGQAFYEQYF.